This T cell receptor beta chain emerged from a study of T cell responses to AZD1222 COVID-19 vaccine. Trimming took off 3 bases at V and 3 bases at J, with 12 bases between the two ends. Germline V gives CDR1 SQVTM, CDR2 ANQGSEA. CDR3 length: 13 amino acids. The assay was immunoSEQ multiplex PCR, and TCRdb's table has in-frame clones only and misses some. The sample yields around 120,000 clones, 89% seen once. Sample: peripheral blood, taken on day 0 of AZD1222 vaccination. The chain combines TRBV29-1 with TRBJ2-7; either TRBD1 or TRBD2 may supply D (5 bases each). The origin of this receptor is an adult in good health. The CDR3 sequence is CSVEMGVGYEQYF. The CDR3 region has the DNA TGCAGCGTTGAGATGGGGGTTGGCTACGAGCAGTACTTC.